The 9 T cell receptor beta chains in this list originate from one sample, sequenced in a study of tumor and adjacent non-tumor tissue in lung cancer. This sample's RNA came from whole unsorted tissue. Distant lung tissue was collected more than 3 cm away from the tumor edge. A modified ARM-PCR protocol with three rounds of nested PCR amplified TCRbeta. TCRdb reprocessed the multiplex PCR reads with MiXCR, giving one entry per CDR3 protein. The data hold approximately 120,000 distinct CDR3 sequences, with 60% to 70% observed a single time. The sequencing sample was made of distant non-tumor lung tissue. Every receptor here comes from a man aged 55-75 years with non-small cell lung cancer.

At least ten counts were recorded for this clonotype. The chain joins TRBV5-6 to TRBJ1-6; no clear D. Trimming cost V 1 base and J 6 bases, with 8 bases left between them. From germline, CDR1 is SGHDT and CDR2 YYEEEE. The CDR3 sequence is 14 residues long. As DNA, the CDR3 is TGTGCCAGCAGCTTGAAGCAGCCTAATTCACCCCTCCACTTT. Its translation: CASSLKQPNSPLHF.

With regard to this clonotype: One end of the junction does not line up with germline, which may come from a read error. CDR3 amino acids: CASSYSLTGGIDEQFF. DNA of the CDR3: TGTGCCAGCAGTTACTCGCTAACGGGAGGGATCGATGAGCAATTCTTC. The rearrangement links TRBV6-2 or TRBV6-3 to TRBJ2-1; the match to TRBD2 covers 8 bases. Germline V lookup: CDR1 MNHEY, CDR2 SVGEGT. CDR3 length: 16 residues.

This sequence joins TRBV6-1 and TRBJ1-5; TRBD1 matches 7 bases. After removal of 8 bases from V and 2 bases from J, the junction contained 6 bases not matched to a gene. In germline, CDR1 is MNHNS, CDR2 SASEGT. This CDR3 comprises 14 residues. In DNA form, the CDR3 reads TGTGCCAGCGGTACAGACAGGGGCAATCAGCCCCAGCATTTT. This gives the protein CASGTDRGNQPQHF.

This clonotype showed up just once. This may come from a read error, since a much larger clone is one base off. This rearrangement joins TRBV11-2 to TRBJ2-1; TRBD2 matches 12 bases. This CDR3 is 15 amino acids long. The germline V gene encodes CDR1 SGHAT and CDR2 FQNNGV. The CDR3 spells CASSLGLAGGIVQSF. CDR3 coding DNA: TGTGCCAGCAGCTTAGGGCTAGCGGGGGGGATCGTGCAGTCCTTC.

This clonotype was recorded a few times. Given a much more abundant clone one base away, this may be a read error. The chain carries TRBV5-1 and TRBJ2-6; no clear D gene. Germline V gene sequence: CDR1 SGHRS, CDR2 YFSETQ. CDR3 size: 17 residues. The DNA for the CDR3 is TGCGCCAGCAGCTTGGAGATCCAAAGCTCTGGGGTCAACGTCCTGACTTTC. Amino acid sequence: CASSLEIQSSGVNVLTF. Supplemented by reference TRBV5-1 and TRBJ2-6, the full variable domain reads KAGVTQTPRYLIKTRGQQVTLSCSPISGHRSVSWYQQTPGQGLQFLFEYFSETQRNKGNFPGRFSGRQFSNSRSEMNVSTLELGDSALYLCASSLEIQSSGVNVLTFGAGSRLTVL.

This clonotype was recorded at least ten times. V gene TRBV29-1 combines with J gene TRBJ2-1, with 13 nucleotides matching TRBD2. The CDR3 spans 20 residues. Germline V gene lookup returns CDR1 SQVTM and CDR2 ANQGSEA. V trimming: 4 bases; J trimming: 6 bases; junction bases outside the gene matches: 21. The CDR3 DNA reads TGCAGCGTTGTAGGAGGGTTTCGGACTAGCGGGAGAATTAAGTCCAATGAGCAGTTCTTC. It codes for CSVVGGFRTSGRIKSNEQFF.

This clonotype was counted a few times. A single base separates this from a much larger clone, so it may be a read error. The chain employs TRBV7-8 and TRBJ2-7, with a possible D match to TRBD1 (7 bases). Between the trimmed V and J ends, which lost 8 bases and 5 bases, there was a span of 22 bases. This CDR3 is built from 15 residues. Germline V lookup: CDR1 SGHVS, CDR2 FQNEAQ. In nucleotides, the CDR3 is TGTGCCAGCGGCCTTGGCGGGACAGTCGTCAACGAGCAGTACTTC. Protein product: CASGLGGTVVNEQYF.

With regard to this clonotype: A junction boundary mismatches the germline segment, possibly from a read error. This chain joins TRBV20-1 and TRBJ2-1, with D maybe TRBD1 (6 bases). Germline V gene lookup returns CDR1 DFQATT and CDR2 SNEGSKA (reference sequence). The CDR3 length is 14 residues. The CDR3 is CSAKDHRVYNEHFF. In nucleotides, the CDR3 is TGCAGTGCTAAAGATCACAGGGTCTACAATGAGCACTTCTTC.

Note on this clonotype: Since a much larger clone is just one base distant, this may be a read error. This likely comes from a read error, as the CDR3 has no conserved phenylalanine or tryptophan at its end. J is TRBJ2-7 and V is TRBV7-8; D unresolved. V lost 0 bases and J lost 0, with 9 bases in between. Germline V CDR1 and CDR2: SGHVS, FQNEAQ. CDR3 size: 15 residues. The CDR3 protein is CASSLAETVSYEQYL. CDR3 in DNA: TGTGCCAGCAGCTTAGCGGAGACCGTCTCCTACGAGCAGTACTTA.